These 32 T cell receptor beta chains came from one sample sequenced in a study of cytomegalovirus exposure and HLA in healthy donors (dated by TCRdb to about 2017). Receptors were amplified or captured by the immunoSEQ multiplex PCR assay. The multiplex PCR relied on a mix of 60 forward primers for TCR Vbeta segments and 13 reverse primers for TCR Jbeta segments. This immuneACCESS table, as held by TCRdb, lists in-frame sequences with V and J called but not all clones. Of the missing ones, under half trace to an unresolved V gene in checked studies; the others have no known cause. This sample lists about 130,000 clones; around 80% were detected once. The top ten hold about 4.5% of the sample. Sequencing input: PBMCs. The receptors were sampled from a man aged 30-40 years in good health.

The V call is TRBV5-1, the J call TRBJ1-1; a weak D match, TRBD1 (5 bases). Per germline, CDR1 SGHRS and CDR2 YFSETQ. V gave up 7 bases and J gave up 7 bases, with 17 bases separating them. This CDR3 has 13 amino acids. This chain's CDR3 is CASVLGGGGEAFF. The CDR3 nucleotides are TGCGCCAGCGTCCTGGGGGGGGGTGGTGAAGCTTTCTTT.

This chain links TRBV19 with TRBJ1-2; unclear D gene. V was pared by 3 bases and J by 4 bases, with 9 bases between. Germline CDR1 and CDR2: LNHDA and SQIVND (reference sequence). The CDR3 has 13 residues. Here the CDR3 DNA reads TGTGCCAGTAGTATCCACAGTCGCTATGGCTACACCTTC. Its protein product is CASSIHSRYGYTF.

This chain joins TRBV5-1 and TRBJ2-1, with 11 bases lining up with TRBD2. Trimming took 3 bases from V and 6 from J; bases not matched to a gene: 5. Germline values: CDR1 SGHRS, CDR2 YFSETQ. This CDR3 is 15 amino acids long. The CDR3 is CASSSGTSGVNEQFF. In DNA form, the CDR3 reads TGCGCCAGCAGCTCCGGGACTAGCGGAGTCAATGAGCAGTTCTTC.

This clone was recorded a few times. J is TRBJ2-3 and V is TRBV5-1, with 8 bases aligning to TRBD2. The CDR3 consists of 14 residues. The germline V gene has CDR1 SGHRS and CDR2 YFSETQ. The trim removed 5 bases at V and 6 bases at J, leaving 8 bases unmatched. CDR3 residues: CASRSGGRADTQYF. The CDR3 nucleotides are TGCGCCAGCAGATCGGGGGGGAGGGCGGATACGCAGTATTTT.

CDR3 DNA sequence: TGCGCCAGCAGTACCACCAGGCGGACTACTGAAGCTTTCTTT. It is translated as CASSTTRRTTEAFF. The chain has TRBV4-1 and TRBJ1-1; D is undetermined. Germline CDR1 reads MGHRA; CDR2 reads YSYEKL. Deletions cut 6 bases from V and 5 bases from J, with 16 bases between. This CDR3 comprises 14 residues.

V gene TRBV5-1 combines with J gene TRBJ2-1, with D uncertain. V gave up 3 bases and J gave up 2 bases, with 12 bases separating them. The CDR3 extends over 15 amino acids. CDR1 SGHRS and CDR2 YFSETQ come from the germline V gene. CDR3 amino acids: CASSSLRGAYNEQFF. The CDR3 coding sequence is TGCGCCAGCAGCTCGCTTCGCGGAGCCTACAATGAGCAGTTCTTC.

This rearrangement joins TRBV28 to TRBJ1-1, with TRBD1 as a possible D gene (5 bases). This CDR3 is built from 11 residues. The V gene lost 3 bases and the J gene lost 13 bases, with 12 bases spanning the gap. The germline CDR1 and CDR2 sequences are MDHEN and SYDVKM. CDR3 amino acids: CASSFAGISFF. CDR3 nucleotides: TGTGCCAGCAGTTTTGCAGGGATTAGTTTCTTT.

The genes are TRBV5-1 and TRBJ1-1, with TRBD1 as a possible D gene (6 bases). This CDR3 comprises 12 residues. Germline CDR1 and CDR2: SGHRS and YFSETQ. Trimming removed 4 bases from V and 4 bases from J, with 8 bases in between. CDR3: CASSPRGTEAFF. CDR3 sequence (DNA): TGCGCCAGCAGCCCCAGGGGCACTGAAGCTTTCTTT.

The gene calls are TRBV11-2 and TRBJ2-1; D may be TRBD2 (5 bases). Germline V gene lookup returns CDR1 SGHAT and CDR2 FQNNGV. Trimming cost V 1 base and J 2 bases, with 9 bases left between them. CDR3 length: 15 residues. CDR3 sequence: CASSLVGSPYNEQFF. The DNA for the CDR3 is TGTGCCAGCAGCTTAGTGGGGAGCCCCTACAATGAGCAGTTCTTC.

CDR3 DNA sequence: TGCACCAGCAGCCAGAGACTAGCGGGAGGAAGGTACAATGAGCAGTTCTTC. Its protein product is CTSSQRLAGGRYNEQFF. The chain employs TRBV1 and TRBJ2-1; the DNA was not compared with TRBD2, the D call given in the table. TRBV1 is listed as a pseudogene. The CDR3 sequence is 17 residues long.

V and J are TRBV30 and TRBJ2-7; 8 nucleotides align to TRBD1. V shed 0 bases, J shed 6 bases, and the junction held 4 bases outside the gene matches. The length of the CDR3 is 13 residues. CDR1 and CDR2 from the germline V gene are GTSNPN and SVGIG (reference sequence). The CDR3 region is CAWSVGQGLEQYF. The CDR3 region has the DNA TGTGCCTGGAGTGTAGGACAGGGCCTCGAGCAGTACTTC.

J is TRBJ1-6 and V is TRBV27; 7 nucleotides agree with TRBD1. The germline CDR1 and CDR2 sequences are MNHEY and SMNVEV (reference sequence). Trimming at V came to 6 bases and at J to 7 bases, leaving 9 bases not matched to a gene. The CDR3 is 15 residues long. The CDR3 DNA reads as TGTGCCAGCAGAGTCGCGACAGGGCTAAATTCACCCCTCCACTTT. It translates to CASRVATGLNSPLHF.

This rearrangement joins TRBV7-9 to TRBJ2-5; TRBD2 agrees at 12 bases. This CDR3 spans 18 amino acids. With 5 bases clipped from V and 3 bases from J, the junction kept 13 bases outside the gene matches. Germline-derived CDR1 and CDR2 are SEHNR and FQNEAQ (reference sequence). Written as DNA, the CDR3 is TGTGCCAGCAGCGTTCTAGCGGGAGGGCAAGCGTGGGAAGAGACCCAGTACTTC. Residues: CASSVLAGGQAWEETQYF.

CDR3 protein: CSVEEWSSGRAPDTQYF. In DNA, the CDR3 is TGCAGCGTTGAAGAGTGGTCTAGCGGGAGGGCCCCAGATACGCAGTATTTT. The chain uses TRBV29-1 and TRBJ2-3, with TRBD2 identical over 12 bases. This CDR3 comprises 17 residues. The ends lost 0 bases at V and 4 bases at J; junction bases unmatched: 8. The germline gives CDR1 SQVTM, CDR2 ANQGSEA.

The V gene is TRBV6-5, the J gene TRBJ2-7; D may be TRBD2 (5 bases). The length of the CDR3 is 14 residues. Germline V lookup: CDR1 MNHEY, CDR2 SVGAGI. V shed 0 bases and J shed 6 bases, with 12 bases lying between them. Here the CDR3 DNA reads TGTGCCAGCAGTTACTCGACTGCTAGCAGCGAGCAGTACTTC. Amino acid sequence: CASSYSTASSEQYF.

This clone has a single count. V and J are TRBV30 and TRBJ2-1, with 11 bases fitting TRBD2. V dropped 4 bases and J dropped 12; count of bases not matched to a gene: 11. The CDR3 is 14 residues long. In germline, CDR1 is GTSNPN, CDR2 SVGIG (reference sequence). In nucleotides, the CDR3 is TGTGCCTGGATTAGCGGGAGGGCTGGGTACCGGCAGTTCTTC. Translated, it gives CAWISGRAGYRQFF.

The chain uses TRBV11-3 and TRBJ2-3, with 8 bases aligning to TRBD2. The germline CDR1 and CDR2 sequences are SGHNT and YENEEA. The V segment lost 4 bases and the J segment 4 bases; nucleotides outside the gene matches: 4. This CDR3 contains 14 residues. CDR3 sequence (DNA): TGTGCCAGCAGCTCGTCCGGGGGGGCAGATACGCAGTATTTT. Encoded protein: CASSSSGGADTQYF.

The gene calls are TRBV30 and TRBJ2-1, with D maybe TRBD1 (6 bases). The germline V gene encodes CDR1 GTSNPN and CDR2 SVGIG (reference sequence). The CDR3 loop spans 13 amino acids. Between the trimmed V and J ends, which lost 5 bases and 3 bases, there was a span of 11 bases. CDR3 loop: CAWARDNYNEQFF. The CDR3 nucleotides are TGTGCCTGGGCACGGGACAACTACAATGAGCAGTTCTTC.

A single count supports this clone. This chain uses TRBV2 with TRBJ2-7; TRBD2 matches 12 bases. The CDR3 length is 14 residues. With V trimmed by 6 bases and J by 7 bases, 7 bases remained unmatched. Germline CDR1 reads SNHLY; CDR2 reads FYNNEI. The CDR3 loop is CASSRLAGVGEQYF. CDR3 nucleotide sequence: TGTGCCAGCAGCCGACTAGCGGGAGTGGGTGAGCAGTACTTC.

The rearrangement uses TRBV15 and TRBJ2-1; 9 positions agree with TRBD2. Germline CDR1 and CDR2: LNHNV and YYDKDF (reference sequence). With V trimmed by 0 bases and J by 15 bases, 15 bases remained unmatched. The CDR3 runs to 16 residues. The CDR3 nucleotides are TGTGCCACCAGCAGAGATCTTGCAGTTGGGCTAGCGGGACCGTTCTTC. This encodes CATSRDLAVGLAGPFF.

Only one count was recorded for this clone. The chain is built from TRBV4-1 and TRBJ1-3; unclear D gene. Between the trimmed V and J ends, which lost 4 bases and 0 bases, there was a span of 10 bases. This CDR3 comprises 15 residues. Germline CDR1 MGHRA, CDR2 YSYEKL. CDR3 amino acids: CASSPSGFSGNTIYF. The DNA for the CDR3 is TGCGCCAGCAGCCCTAGTGGATTCTCTGGAAACACCATATATTTT.

With regard to this clone: This same CDR3 is encoded by further DNA sequences in the sample. The chain uses TRBV4-1 and TRBJ2-2; a possible D gene is TRBD1 (7 bases). The CDR3 spans 16 residues. In germline, CDR1 is MGHRA, CDR2 YSYEKL. V was trimmed by 4 bases and J by 2 bases, leaving 14 bases between them. The CDR3 DNA is TGCGCCAGCAGCCTCCCAGGGGGGACAAACACCGGGGAGCTGTTTTTT. Translation: CASSLPGGTNTGELFF.

The chain has TRBV21-1 and TRBJ2-7; the table's D call of TRBD2 was not tested on the DNA. TRBV21-1 is a documented pseudogene. CDR3 length: 21 residues. CDR3 sequence (DNA): TGTGCCAGCAGTTTTTCGGCATTGTGCGGGGGTTTGGACCGAAAAGGCTACGAGCAGTACTTC. This translates into CASSFSALCGGLDRKGYEQYF.

The chain carries TRBV2 and TRBJ2-5; TRBD1 matches 8 bases. This CDR3 comprises 14 residues. Trimming removed 4 bases from V and 0 bases from J; junction bases left unmatched: 1. Germline V gene lookup returns CDR1 SNHLY and CDR2 FYNNEI. The CDR3 spells CASSGTGNQETQYF. CDR3 in DNA: TGTGCCAGCAGTGGGACAGGGAACCAAGAGACCCAGTACTTC.

This clone occurred a few times. The V gene is TRBV19, the J gene TRBJ1-4; perhaps TRBD1 as D (5 bases). Trimming took 5 bases from V and 7 from J, leaving 17 bases between them. Germline V gives CDR1 LNHDA, CDR2 SQIVND (reference sequence). The CDR3 runs 15 residues. CDR3 bases: TGTGCCAGTAGTGCTCAGGACATACGGAGTGAAAAACTGTTTTTT. Amino acids: CASSAQDIRSEKLFF.

This rearrangement joins TRBV9 to TRBJ2-2; 8 nucleotides line up with TRBD1. The junction had 5 bases not matched to a gene; V was cut back by 5 bases and J by 5 bases. This CDR3 spans 14 amino acids. Germline V gives CDR1 SGDLS, CDR2 YYNGEE. The CDR3 DNA sequence: TGTGCCAGCAGGCAGGGGGCGGAAACCGGGGAGCTGTTTTTT. Translating it yields CASRQGAETGELFF.

CDR3 protein: CAILGSSYEQYF. CDR3 in DNA: TGTGCCATCCTAGGGAGTTCCTACGAGCAGTACTTC. The rearrangement joins TRBV10-3 to TRBJ2-7, with a tentative D call TRBD2 (5 bases). V was trimmed by 8 bases and J by 1 base, leaving 9 bases between them. CDR3 length: 12 amino acids. Germline V gives CDR1 ENHRY, CDR2 SYGVKD.

In nucleotides, the CDR3 is TGTGCCAGCAGTCACAAACAGGGGGCGAACTACGAGCAGTACTTC. It translates to CASSHKQGANYEQYF. The rearrangement links TRBV6-6 to TRBJ2-7; 9 bases align to TRBD1. Germline loops: CDR1 MNHNY, CDR2 SVGAGI (reference sequence). The CDR3 is made up of 15 amino acids. V shed 5 bases, J shed 3 bases, and the junction held 8 bases outside the gene matches.

J is TRBJ2-7 and V is TRBV5-1; D is perhaps TRBD2 (6 bases). The CDR3 runs to 16 residues. CDR1 and CDR2 (germline): SGHRS, YFSETQ. V was pared by 4 bases and J by 0 bases, with 17 bases between. CDR3 residues: CASSPGIEGGSYEQYF. In nucleotides, the CDR3 is TGCGCCAGCAGCCCCGGAATTGAGGGAGGCTCCTACGAGCAGTACTTC.

In the case of this clone: This specimen includes other DNA sequences encoding the same CDR3. This rearrangement joins TRBV7-2 to TRBJ2-7; D may be TRBD1 (6 bases). Germline V gives CDR1 SGHTA, CDR2 FQGNSA. The V gene lost 3 bases and the J gene lost 4 bases, with 16 bases spanning the gap. The CDR3 contains 15 residues. CDR3 bases: TGTGCCAGCAGCTTGGGTCCGCAGGGGTCTTACGAGCAGTACTTC. Translation: CASSLGPQGSYEQYF.

The chain links TRBV7-9 to TRBJ2-1; D is unclear. Trimming pared 5 bases from V and 1 base from J, leaving 12 bases between. Germline values: CDR1 SEHNR, CDR2 FQNEAQ (reference sequence). The CDR3 runs 15 residues. CDR3 coding DNA: TGTGCCAGCAGCCCACCGGCCAGGTCCTACAATGAGCAGTTCTTC. Protein sequence: CASSPPARSYNEQFF. The complete variable domain, with remaining parts taken from reference TRBV7-9 and TRBJ2-1, reads DTGVSQNPRHKITKRGQNVTFRCDPISEHNRLYWYRQTLGQGPEFLTYFQNEAQLEKSRLLSDRFSAERPKGSFSTLEIQRTEQGDSAMYLCASSPPARSYNEQFFGPGTRLTVL.

This clone was seen a few times. The chain combines TRBV7-9 with TRBJ2-6, with 7 bases aligning to TRBD1. Looked up from germline, CDR1 is SEHNR and CDR2 is FQNEAQ (reference sequence). This CDR3 has 18 residues. Unmatched junction bases numbered 7, after V lost 1 base and J lost 1 base. The CDR3, as DNA: TGTGCCAGCAGCTTAGGACAGGGCAAATCTTCTGGGGCCAACGTCCTGACTTTC. This codes for CASSLGQGKSSGANVLTF.